This T cell receptor beta chain emerged from a study of T-cell memory formation after mild COVID-19. Study results and caveats: Day 15 to 85 contracting clones showed balanced CD4/CD8; day 15 to 37 expanders favored CD4+. Memory from before infection featured some responding clones, which suggests cross-reactive memory joined.

Constant-segment primers were used for 5'RACE, and the resulting TCR alpha and TCR beta cDNA libraries carried sample barcodes and UMIs. MiXCR, applied by TCRdb to the 5' RACE reads, yields one record per CDR3 protein. This sample has about 210,000 distinct CDR3 sequences, with 27% found just once. There are many counts of this clonotype. The antigen is not known. This TCR was recovered from an adult woman who had mild COVID-19 (a few samples of this study predate the infection). Cell type and time point are not known. Sequenced sample: PBMCs or a T cell subset sorted from them (not recorded which).

The CDR3 sequence: CASSLRGRLTNYGYTF. The CDR3 nucleotides read TGTGCCAGCAGTTTAAGGGGACGGCTCACTAACTATGGCTACACCTTC. This chain links TRBV12-3 or TRBV12-4 with TRBJ1-2, with D perhaps TRBD1 (5 bases). CDR3 length: 16 residues. Trimming stripped 2 bases from V and 0 bases from J, with 13 bases between.